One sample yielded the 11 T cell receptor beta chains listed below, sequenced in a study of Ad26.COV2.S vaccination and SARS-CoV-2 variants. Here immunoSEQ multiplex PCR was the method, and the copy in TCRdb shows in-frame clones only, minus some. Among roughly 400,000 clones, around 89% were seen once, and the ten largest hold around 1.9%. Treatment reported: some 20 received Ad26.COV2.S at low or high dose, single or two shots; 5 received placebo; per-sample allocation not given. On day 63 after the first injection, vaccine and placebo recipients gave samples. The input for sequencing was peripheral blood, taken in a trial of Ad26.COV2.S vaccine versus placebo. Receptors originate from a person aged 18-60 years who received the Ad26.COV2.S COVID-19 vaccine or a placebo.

In DNA, the CDR3 is TGTGCCAGCAGCGTAGCCCCCTCTTTGTGGGACGCGACCTACGAGCAGTACTTC. It specifies CASSVAPSLWDATYEQYF. The chain carries TRBV9 and TRBJ2-7; possibly TRBD1 or TRBD2 for D (5 bases each). The CDR3 sequence is 18 residues long. V lost 0 bases and J 2 bases, leaving 21 bases between the germline ends. CDR1 is SGDLS and CDR2 is YYNGEE in the germline V gene.

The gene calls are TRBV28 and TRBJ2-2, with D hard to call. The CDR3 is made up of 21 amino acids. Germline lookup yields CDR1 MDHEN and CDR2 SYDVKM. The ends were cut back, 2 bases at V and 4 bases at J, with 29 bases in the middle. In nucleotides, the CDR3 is TGTGCCAGCAGTTTAGGCCCCGTCCCAGTCCCAACCTCACGGGTCACCGGGGAGCTGTTTTTT. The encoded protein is CASSLGPVPVPTSRVTGELFF. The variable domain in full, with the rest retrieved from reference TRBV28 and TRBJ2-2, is DVKVTQSSRYLVKRTGEKVFLECVQDMDHENMFWYRQDPGLGLRLIYFSYDVKMKEKGDIPEGYSVSREKKERFSLILESASTNQTSMYLCASSLGPVPVPTSRVTGELFFGEGSRLTVL.

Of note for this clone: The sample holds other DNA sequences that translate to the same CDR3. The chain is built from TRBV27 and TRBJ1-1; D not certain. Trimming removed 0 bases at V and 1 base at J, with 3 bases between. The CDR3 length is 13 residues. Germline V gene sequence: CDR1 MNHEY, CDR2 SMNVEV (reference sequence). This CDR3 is CASSLSRNTEAFF. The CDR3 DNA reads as TGTGCCAGCAGTTTATCCAGGAACACTGAAGCTTTCTTT.

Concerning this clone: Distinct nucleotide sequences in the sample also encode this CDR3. The CDR3 DNA follows: TGTGCCAGCAGCCAGGGACTAAACACTGAAGCTTTCTTT. This codes for CASSQGLNTEAFF. The chain combines TRBV3-1 (or the pseudogene TRBV3-2) with TRBJ1-1; tentative D call: TRBD1 (5 bases). The CDR3 is made up of 13 amino acids. Germline assignment: CDR1 LGHDT and CDR2 YNNKEL (reference sequence). Trimming cost V 3 bases and J 2 bases, with 7 bases left between them.

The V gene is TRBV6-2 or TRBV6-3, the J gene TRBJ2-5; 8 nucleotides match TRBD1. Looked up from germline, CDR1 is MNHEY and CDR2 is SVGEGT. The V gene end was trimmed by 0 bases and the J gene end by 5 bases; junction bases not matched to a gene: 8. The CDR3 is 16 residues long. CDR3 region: CASSYSETGARETQYF. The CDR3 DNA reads TGTGCCAGCAGTTACTCGGAGACAGGGGCACGGGAGACCCAGTACTTC.

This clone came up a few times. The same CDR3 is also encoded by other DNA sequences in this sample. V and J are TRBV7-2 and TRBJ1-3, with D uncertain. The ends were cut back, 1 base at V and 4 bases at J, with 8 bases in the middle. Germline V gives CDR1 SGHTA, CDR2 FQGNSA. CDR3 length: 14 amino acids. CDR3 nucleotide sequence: TGTGCCAGCAGCTTAGTCGGGTCAGGAAACACCATATATTTT. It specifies CASSLVGSGNTIYF. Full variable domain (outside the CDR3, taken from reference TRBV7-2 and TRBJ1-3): GAGVSQSPSNKVTEKGKDVELRCDPISGHTALYWYRQSLGQGLEFLIYFQGNSAPDKSGLPSDRFSAERTGGSVSTLTIQRTQQEDSAVYLCASSLVGSGNTIYFGEGSWLTVV.

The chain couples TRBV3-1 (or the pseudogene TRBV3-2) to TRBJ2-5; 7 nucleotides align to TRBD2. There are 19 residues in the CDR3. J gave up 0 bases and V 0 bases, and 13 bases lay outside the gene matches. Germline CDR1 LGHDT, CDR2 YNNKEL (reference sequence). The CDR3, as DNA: TGTGCCAGCAGCCAAGACGTCTTGGGGCTAGCGGTGAACCAAGAGACCCAGTACTTC. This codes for CASSQDVLGLAVNQETQYF.

The CDR3 DNA follows: TGCGCCAGCAGCCTAGCGGGAGCGAACACCGGGGAGCTGTTTTTT. Translation gives CASSLAGANTGELFF. The V and J genes are TRBV5-1 and TRBJ2-2, with TRBD2 matching over 10 bases. Trimming at V came to 4 bases and at J to 0 bases, leaving 0 bases not matched to a gene. The germline V gene encodes CDR1 SGHRS and CDR2 YFSETQ. There are 15 residues in the CDR3.

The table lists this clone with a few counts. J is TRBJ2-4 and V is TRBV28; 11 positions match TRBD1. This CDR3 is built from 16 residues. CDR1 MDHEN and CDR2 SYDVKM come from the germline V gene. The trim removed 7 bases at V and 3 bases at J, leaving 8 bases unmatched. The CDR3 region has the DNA TGTGCCAGCACCCCAATAGGGACAGGGGGCAAAAACATTCAGTACTTC. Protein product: CASTPIGTGGKNIQYF.

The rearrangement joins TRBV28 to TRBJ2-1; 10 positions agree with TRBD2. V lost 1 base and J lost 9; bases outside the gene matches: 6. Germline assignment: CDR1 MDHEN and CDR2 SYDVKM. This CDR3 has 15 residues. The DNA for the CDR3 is TGTGCCAGCAGTTTATTGAGCGGGAGGGCCGGTGAGCAGTTCTTC. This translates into CASSLLSGRAGEQFF.

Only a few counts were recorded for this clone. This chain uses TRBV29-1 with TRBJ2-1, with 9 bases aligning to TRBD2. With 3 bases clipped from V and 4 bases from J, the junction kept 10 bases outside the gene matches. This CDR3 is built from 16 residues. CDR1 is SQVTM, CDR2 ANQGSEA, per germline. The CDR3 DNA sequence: TGCAGCGTTGACCCCCCAGGGACTAGCAGATACAATGAGCAGTTCTTC. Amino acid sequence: CSVDPPGTSRYNEQFF.